Listed below are T cell receptor beta chains from one sample, sequenced in a study of blood T cells in healthy people across ages. Each CDR3 protein gets one entry after TCRdb re-called the 5' RACE reads with MiXCR. The data hold about 2 million distinct CDR3 sequences, with 49% observed a single time. The sample taken for sequencing was blood. The source is a woman between 40 and 50 years old in good health. CDR3s include the opening cysteine and the closing phenylalanine or tryptophan. Each record gives: clone size, J gene, V gene, D gene, CDR3 protein, CDR3 DNA. D genes are given only for firm matches. Clone size is shown for a subset of rows, as once, few, many or a class of expanded clone.

clone size: NA; J gene: TRBJ2-5; V gene: TRBV20-1; D gene: TRBD2; CDR3 protein: CSARELGLAGDQETQYF; CDR3 DNA: TGCAGTGCTAGAGAGTTGGGACTAGCGGGAGACCAAGAGACCCAGTACTTC
clone size: NA; J gene: TRBJ1-2; V gene: TRBV6-2/TRBV6-3; D gene: TRBD1; CDR3 protein: CASSPPDREYYGYTF; CDR3 DNA: TGTGCCAGCAGCCCCCCGGACAGGGAGTACTATGGCTACACCTTC
clone size: NA; J gene: TRBJ2-6; V gene: TRBV9; D gene: NA; CDR3 protein: CASSEDRAGRSGANVLTF; CDR3 DNA: TGTGCCAGCAGCGAAGACAGGGCGGGACGCTCTGGGGCCAACGTCCTGACTTTC
clone size: NA; J gene: TRBJ2-7; V gene: TRBV4-3; D gene: NA; CDR3 protein: CASSQGPLDSFTYEQYF; CDR3 DNA: TGCGCCAGCAGCCAAGGGCCGCTCGACAGCTTCACCTACGAGCAGTACTTC
clone size: NA; J gene: TRBJ2-6; V gene: TRBV6-5; D gene: NA; CDR3 protein: CASSWWEDSGANVLTF; CDR3 DNA: TGTGCCAGCAGTTGGTGGGAGGACTCTGGGGCCAACGTCCTGACTTTC
clone size: NA; J gene: TRBJ1-4; V gene: TRBV7-2; D gene: NA; CDR3 protein: CASSGRTGHNNEKLFF; CDR3 DNA: TGTGCCAGCAGCGGACGAACGGGACACAATAATGAAAAACTGTTTTTT
clone size: NA; J gene: TRBJ2-5; V gene: TRBV5-1; D gene: NA; CDR3 protein: CANSLDIPTHETQYF; CDR3 DNA: TGCGCCAACAGCTTGGACATCCCGACCCACGAGACCCAGTACTTC
clone size: NA; J gene: TRBJ2-1; V gene: TRBV20-1; D gene: TRBD1; CDR3 protein: CSAPGQGFNEQFF; CDR3 DNA: TGCAGTGCCCCGGGACAGGGGTTCAATGAGCAGTTCTTC
clone size: NA; J gene: TRBJ1-6; V gene: TRBV10-3; D gene: NA; CDR3 protein: CAIRVPSPLHF; CDR3 DNA: TGTGCCATCAGAGTACCCTCACCCCTCCACTTT
clone size: NA; J gene: TRBJ2-2; V gene: TRBV7-2; D gene: NA; CDR3 protein: CASSHGLGELFF; CDR3 DNA: TGTGCCAGCAGCCACGGGCTCGGGGAGCTGTTTTTT
clone size: NA; J gene: TRBJ1-2; V gene: TRBV28; D gene: NA; CDR3 protein: CASSSGSRGYTF; CDR3 DNA: TGTGCCAGCAGTTCAGGGTCACGGGGCTACACCTTC
clone size: few; J gene: TRBJ2-5; V gene: TRBV25-1; D gene: TRBD1; CDR3 protein: CASSEYRGGRETQYF; CDR3 DNA: TGTGCCAGCAGTGAATATAGAGGGGGCCGCGAGACCCAGTACTTC
clone size: NA; J gene: TRBJ2-2; V gene: TRBV14; D gene: TRBD2; CDR3 protein: CASSAQLAGARNTGELFF; CDR3 DNA: TGTGCCAGCAGCGCCCAACTAGCGGGGGCCCGAAACACCGGGGAGCTGTTTTTT
clone size: few; J gene: TRBJ2-1; V gene: TRBV4-3; D gene: TRBD2; CDR3 protein: CASSQVAGGQDNEQFF; CDR3 DNA: TGCGCCAGCAGCCAAGTAGCGGGGGGGCAAGACAATGAGCAGTTCTTC
clone size: NA; J gene: TRBJ1-1; V gene: TRBV4-3; D gene: TRBD1; CDR3 protein: CAGSHRGITEAFF; CDR3 DNA: TGCGCCGGCAGCCACAGGGGGATAACTGAAGCTTTCTTT
clone size: NA; J gene: TRBJ2-1; V gene: TRBV11-2; D gene: TRBD2; CDR3 protein: CASSSTGGGAVEQFF; CDR3 DNA: TGTGCCAGCAGCTCGACCGGCGGGGGGGCAGTGGAGCAGTTCTTC
clone size: few; J gene: TRBJ2-7; V gene: TRBV29-1; D gene: NA; CDR3 protein: CSVGGDTTPFGEQYF; CDR3 DNA: TGCAGCGTTGGGGGGGACACGACCCCCTTTGGCGAGCAGTACTTC
clone size: many; J gene: TRBJ2-7; V gene: TRBV29-1; D gene: NA; CDR3 protein: CSASRGSGDEQYF; CDR3 DNA: TGCAGCGCCTCCAGGGGCTCGGGCGACGAGCAGTACTTC
clone size: few; J gene: TRBJ2-5; V gene: TRBV5-1; D gene: TRBD2; CDR3 protein: CASSLVPLPAGDRETQYF; CDR3 DNA: TGCGCCAGCAGCTTGGTTCCCCTCCCAGCGGGGGATCGAGAGACCCAGTACTTC
clone size: few; J gene: TRBJ2-1; V gene: TRBV20-1; D gene: TRBD2; CDR3 protein: CSAREVRGGISYNEQFF; CDR3 DNA: TGCAGTGCTAGAGAAGTTCGCGGGGGGATCTCCTACAATGAGCAGTTCTTC
clone size: NA; J gene: TRBJ2-7; V gene: TRBV3-1; D gene: NA; CDR3 protein: CASSQAQVRTGTHEQYF; CDR3 DNA: TGTGCCAGCAGCCAAGCCCAAGTACGAACAGGGACCCACGAGCAGTACTTC
clone size: NA; J gene: TRBJ2-7; V gene: TRBV6-5; D gene: NA; CDR3 protein: CASSQFGDSYNEQYF; CDR3 DNA: TGTGCCAGCAGCCAATTCGGTGACTCCTACAATGAGCAGTACTTC
clone size: NA; J gene: TRBJ2-2; V gene: TRBV20-1; D gene: NA; CDR3 protein: CSARDAGPANTGELFF; CDR3 DNA: TGCAGTGCTAGAGATGCGGGGCCCGCGAACACCGGGGAGCTGTTTTTT
clone size: NA; J gene: TRBJ1-1; V gene: TRBV9; D gene: TRBD1; CDR3 protein: CASALTGSPEAFF; CDR3 DNA: TGTGCCAGCGCCCTGACAGGGTCCCCTGAAGCTTTCTTT
clone size: NA; J gene: TRBJ2-5; V gene: TRBV20-1; D gene: NA; CDR3 protein: CSARVRAGGETQYF; CDR3 DNA: TGCAGTGCTAGGGTCAGAGCGGGCGGAGAGACCCAGTACTTC
clone size: NA; J gene: TRBJ1-2; V gene: TRBV12-3/TRBV12-4; D gene: NA; CDR3 protein: CASSFESRNYGYTF; CDR3 DNA: TGTGCCAGCAGTTTTGAGAGCAGAAATTATGGCTACACCTTC
clone size: NA; J gene: TRBJ2-7; V gene: TRBV7-2; D gene: NA; CDR3 protein: CASSIEGGTYNEQYF; CDR3 DNA: TGTGCCAGCAGCATCGAGGGGGGAACGTACAATGAGCAGTACTTC
clone size: NA; J gene: TRBJ2-5; V gene: TRBV20-1; D gene: TRBD1; CDR3 protein: CSAGARDRVETQYF; CDR3 DNA: TGCAGTGCTGGAGCACGGGACAGGGTGGAGACCCAGTACTTC
clone size: few; J gene: TRBJ2-5; V gene: TRBV6-6; D gene: TRBD1; CDR3 protein: CASKLTGGQETQYF; CDR3 DNA: TGTGCCAGCAAGCTGACAGGGGGTCAAGAGACCCAGTACTTC
clone size: NA; J gene: TRBJ2-1; V gene: TRBV24-1; D gene: TRBD2; CDR3 protein: CAPSGGPSSFYNEQFF; CDR3 DNA: TGTGCCCCGAGCGGGGGACCATCCTCATTCTACAATGAGCAGTTCTTC
clone size: NA; J gene: TRBJ2-3; V gene: TRBV20-1; D gene: TRBD1; CDR3 protein: CSAPTGNADTQYF; CDR3 DNA: TGCAGTGCGCCGACAGGGAACGCAGATACGCAGTATTTT
clone size: NA; J gene: TRBJ1-2; V gene: TRBV7-9; D gene: NA; CDR3 protein: CASSRPVGGYGYTF; CDR3 DNA: TGTGCCAGCAGCCGGCCCGTCGGCGGCTATGGCTACACCTTC
clone size: NA; J gene: TRBJ2-3; V gene: TRBV4-1; D gene: NA; CDR3 protein: CASSPLVLQGGDTQYF; CDR3 DNA: TGCGCCAGCAGCCCCCTTGTTCTTCAGGGAGGAGATACGCAGTATTTT
clone size: NA; J gene: TRBJ2-7; V gene: TRBV5-1; D gene: NA; CDR3 protein: CASSLVPESYEQYF; CDR3 DNA: TGCGCCAGCAGCTTGGTTCCAGAGTCCTACGAGCAGTACTTC
clone size: NA; J gene: TRBJ2-2; V gene: TRBV15; D gene: NA; CDR3 protein: CATSRERTYPGDTGELFF; CDR3 DNA: TGTGCCACCAGCAGAGAGCGTACCTACCCAGGGGACACCGGGGAGCTGTTTTTT
clone size: NA; J gene: TRBJ2-5; V gene: TRBV20-1; D gene: NA; CDR3 protein: CSASDLNEQYF; CDR3 DNA: TGCAGTGCCTCGGACCTAAATGAGCAGTACTTC
clone size: few; J gene: TRBJ2-7; V gene: TRBV20-1; D gene: TRBD2; CDR3 protein: CSATSSSGLSYEQYF; CDR3 DNA: TGCAGTGCTACCTCATCTAGCGGACTATCCTACGAGCAGTACTTC
clone size: NA; J gene: TRBJ2-5; V gene: TRBV29-1; D gene: NA; CDR3 protein: CSVDVSGLQETQYF; CDR3 DNA: TGCAGCGTTGACGTGTCGGGGTTGCAAGAGACCCAGTACTTC
clone size: NA; J gene: TRBJ2-3; V gene: TRBV21-1; D gene: NA; CDR3 protein: CASTTWGKTDTQYF; CDR3 DNA: TGTGCCAGCACCACATGGGGCAAAACAGATACGCAGTATTTT
clone size: few; J gene: TRBJ2-1; V gene: TRBV6-2/TRBV6-3; D gene: NA; CDR3 protein: CASRGLQGIFLNEQFF; CDR3 DNA: TGTGCCAGCAGGGGGTTACAGGGAATCTTCCTCAATGAGCAGTTCTTC
clone size: NA; J gene: TRBJ1-1; V gene: TRBV12-3/TRBV12-4; D gene: NA; CDR3 protein: CASSTRPAFF; CDR3 DNA: TGTGCCAGCAGTACGAGGCCCGCTTTCTTT
clone size: few; J gene: TRBJ2-3; V gene: TRBV5-1; D gene: TRBD1; CDR3 protein: CASSLNTGGSGTQYF; CDR3 DNA: TGCGCCAGCAGCTTAAATACAGGGGGCTCAGGTACGCAGTATTTT
clone size: NA; J gene: TRBJ1-2; V gene: TRBV5-6; D gene: TRBD1; CDR3 protein: CASSSMGQANYGYTF; CDR3 DNA: TGTGCCAGCAGCTCTATGGGACAGGCTAACTATGGCTACACCTTC
clone size: NA; J gene: TRBJ1-2; V gene: TRBV6-6; D gene: NA; CDR3 protein: CASSYSGPDRLNGFTF; CDR3 DNA: TGTGCCAGCAGTTACTCGGGGCCTGACAGGCTTAATGGCTTCACCTTC
clone size: few; J gene: TRBJ2-7; V gene: TRBV20-1; D gene: NA; CDR3 protein: CSVGYEQYF; CDR3 DNA: TGTAGTGTCGGGTACGAGCAGTACTTC
clone size: NA; J gene: TRBJ2-3; V gene: TRBV11-2; D gene: NA; CDR3 protein: CASSLEGRITDTQYF; CDR3 DNA: TGTGCCAGCAGCTTAGAGGGACGAATCACAGATACGCAGTATTTT
clone size: NA; J gene: TRBJ2-4; V gene: TRBV20-1; D gene: NA; CDR3 protein: CSAPGQGLAKNIQYF; CDR3 DNA: TGCAGTGCTCCAGGGCAGGGACTAGCCAAAAACATTCAGTACTTC
clone size: NA; J gene: TRBJ2-7; V gene: TRBV21-1; D gene: NA; CDR3 protein: CASSKFLRRTYEQYF; CDR3 DNA: TGTGCCAGCAGCAAATTCCTGAGACGGACTTACGAGCAGTACTTC
clone size: few; J gene: TRBJ2-4; V gene: TRBV7-8; D gene: NA; CDR3 protein: CASSHPGLEGYF; CDR3 DNA: TGTGCCAGCAGCCACCCGGGCCTTGAGGGGTACTTC